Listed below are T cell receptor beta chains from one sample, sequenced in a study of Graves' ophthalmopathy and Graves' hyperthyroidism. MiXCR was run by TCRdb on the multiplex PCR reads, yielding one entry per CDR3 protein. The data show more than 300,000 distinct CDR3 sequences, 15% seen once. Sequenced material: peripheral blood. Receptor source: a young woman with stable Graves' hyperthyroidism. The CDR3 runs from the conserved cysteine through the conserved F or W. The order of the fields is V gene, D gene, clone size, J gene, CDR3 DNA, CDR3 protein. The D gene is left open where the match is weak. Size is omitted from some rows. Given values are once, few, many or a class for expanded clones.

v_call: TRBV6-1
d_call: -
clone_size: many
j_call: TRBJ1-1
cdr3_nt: TGTGCCAGCAGTGAATGGGGGCAGGACACTGAAGCTTTCTTT
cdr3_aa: CASSEWGQDTEAFF

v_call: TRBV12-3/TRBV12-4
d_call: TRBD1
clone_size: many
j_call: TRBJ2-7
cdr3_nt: TGTGCCAGCAGTTCATCCTCCTCGGGACAGGGGTTCTACGAGCAGTACTTC
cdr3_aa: CASSSSSSGQGFYEQYF

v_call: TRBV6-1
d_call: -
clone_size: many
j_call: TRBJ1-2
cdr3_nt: TGTGCCAGTCAAAGAGAACTTGGACGGTCAAGGGAGGGCTACACCTTC
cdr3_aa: CASQRELGRSREGYTF

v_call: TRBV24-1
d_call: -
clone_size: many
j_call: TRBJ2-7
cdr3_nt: TGTGCCACCAGTGATTCCCGGGACTCCTACGAGCAGTACTTC
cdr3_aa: CATSDSRDSYEQYF

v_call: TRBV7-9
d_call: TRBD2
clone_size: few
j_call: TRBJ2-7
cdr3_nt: TGTGCCAGCAGCTTTGGGAGCGGGGCAACCTACGAGCAGTACTTC
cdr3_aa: CASSFGSGATYEQYF

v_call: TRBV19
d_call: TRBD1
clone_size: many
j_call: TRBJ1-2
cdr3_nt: TGTGCCACCCTAAATCCGGGACAGCCCTCTAACTATGGCTACACCTTC
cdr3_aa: CATLNPGQPSNYGYTF

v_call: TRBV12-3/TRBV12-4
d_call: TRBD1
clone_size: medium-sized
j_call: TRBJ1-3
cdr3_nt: TGTGCCAGCAGTCACACAGGGGGTGGAAACACCATATATTTT
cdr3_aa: CASSHTGGGNTIYF

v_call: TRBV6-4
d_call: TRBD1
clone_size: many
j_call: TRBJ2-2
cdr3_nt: TGTGCCAGCAGTGCTGGGACAGGGCACACCGGGGAGCTGTTTTTT
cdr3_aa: CASSAGTGHTGELFF

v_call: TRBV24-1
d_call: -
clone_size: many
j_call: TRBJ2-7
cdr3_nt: TGTGCCACCAGTGATTTGGGGGGGCAGGCGCAGTACTTC
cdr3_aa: CATSDLGGQAQYF

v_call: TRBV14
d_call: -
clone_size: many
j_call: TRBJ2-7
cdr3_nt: TGTGCCAGCAGCCAAGTTTTTAGCATCCTGTCCTACGAGCAGTACTTC
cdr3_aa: CASSQVFSILSYEQYF

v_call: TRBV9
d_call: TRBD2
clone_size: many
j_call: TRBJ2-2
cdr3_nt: TGTGCCAGCAGCGTAGCTAGCGGGACAGGGGAGCTGTTTTTT
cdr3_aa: CASSVASGTGELFF

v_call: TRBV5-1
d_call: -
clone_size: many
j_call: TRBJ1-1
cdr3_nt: TGCGCCAGCAGCTTGGCTGTGATGAACACTGAAGCTTTCTTT
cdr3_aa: CASSLAVMNTEAFF

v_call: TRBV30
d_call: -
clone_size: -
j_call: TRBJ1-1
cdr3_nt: TGTGCCTGGAGTGGGAGGGCTGAAGCTTTCTTT
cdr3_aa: CAWSGRAEAFF

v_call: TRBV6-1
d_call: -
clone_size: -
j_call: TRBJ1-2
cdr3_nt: TGTGCCAGTTGGAGGACGGAAACCTATGGCTACACCTTC
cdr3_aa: CASWRTETYGYTF

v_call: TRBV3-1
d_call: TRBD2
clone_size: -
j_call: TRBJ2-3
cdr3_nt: TGTGCCAGCAGCTCCCGACTAGCGGGGGACACAGATACGCAGTATTTT
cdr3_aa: CASSSRLAGDTDTQYF

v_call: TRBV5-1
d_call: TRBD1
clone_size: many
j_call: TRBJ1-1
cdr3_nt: TGCGCCAGCAGCCTAGAGCAGGGGGTCGTGAACACTGAAGCTTTCTTT
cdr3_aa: CASSLEQGVVNTEAFF

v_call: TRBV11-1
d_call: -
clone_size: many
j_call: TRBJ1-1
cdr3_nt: TGTGCCAGCAGCTTAGGGGGAGGTTTTAGAATGAACACTGAAGCTTTCTTT
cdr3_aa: CASSLGGGFRMNTEAFF

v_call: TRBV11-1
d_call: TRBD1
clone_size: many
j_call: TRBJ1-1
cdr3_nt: TGTGCCAGCAGCTCGACAGGGTTTAATGAAGCTTTCTTT
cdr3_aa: CASSSTGFNEAFF

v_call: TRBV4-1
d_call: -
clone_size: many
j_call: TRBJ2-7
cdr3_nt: TGCGCCAGCAGCCAATACGGGTGGACTTCCAGAGACGAGCAGTACTTC
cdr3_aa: CASSQYGWTSRDEQYF

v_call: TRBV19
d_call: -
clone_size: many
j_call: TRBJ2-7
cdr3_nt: TGTGCCAGTAGTATAGACGGCAGGGGATACGAGCAGTACTTC
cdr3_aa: CASSIDGRGYEQYF

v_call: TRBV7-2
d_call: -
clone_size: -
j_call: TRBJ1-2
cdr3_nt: TGTGCCAGCAGCCCCCAGACGGTACAGCACTATGGTTACACCTTC
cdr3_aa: CASSPQTVQHYGYTF

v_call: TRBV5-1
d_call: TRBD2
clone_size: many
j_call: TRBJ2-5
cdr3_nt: TGCGCCAGCACGCCTACTAGCGGACCCCAAGAGGCCCAGTACTTC
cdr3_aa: CASTPTSGPQEAQYF

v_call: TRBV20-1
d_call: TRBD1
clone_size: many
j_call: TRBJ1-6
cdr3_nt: TGCAGTGCTAGAGACGGAACGGACAGGGCTCCAGAATTTACCCTCCACTTT
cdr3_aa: CSARDGTDRAPEFTLHF

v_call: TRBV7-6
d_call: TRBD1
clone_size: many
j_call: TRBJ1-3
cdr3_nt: TGTGCCAGCAGTCCCGACAGGGTTGACACCATATATTTT
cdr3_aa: CASSPDRVDTIYF

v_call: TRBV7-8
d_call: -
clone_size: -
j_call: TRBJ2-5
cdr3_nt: TGTGCCAGCAGCACGGCCCCAGTTATCCGGGAGACCCAGTACTTC
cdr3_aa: CASSTAPVIRETQYF

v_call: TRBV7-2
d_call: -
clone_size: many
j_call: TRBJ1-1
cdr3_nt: TGTGCCAGCAGCTTAGAGGGGGTCACTGAAGCTTTCTTT
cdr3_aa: CASSLEGVTEAFF

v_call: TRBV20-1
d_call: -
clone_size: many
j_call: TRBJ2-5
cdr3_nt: TGCAGTGCTAGGGGTCCAACTAGCCGGTTCGAGACCCAGTACTTC
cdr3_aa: CSARGPTSRFETQYF